The 26 T cell receptor beta chains given below trace back to one sample, sequenced in a study of T cells in Graves' hyperthyroidism and ophthalmopathy. Amplified regions were TCR beta CDR3 sequences from RNA transcripts. The study used the HTBI primer set for a first-round RT-PCR of the TCR CDR3. MiXCR, run by TCRdb on the multiplex PCR reads, gives a single entry per CDR3 protein. The table lists about 96,000 distinct CDR3 sequences, about 51% of them singletons. The sequenced sample was blood. Receptors were obtained from a woman between 40 and 50 years old with Graves' hyperthyroidism.

V gene TRBV11-1 combines with J gene TRBJ2-7; D unresolved. The CDR3 is made up of 15 amino acids. Germline CDR1 and CDR2: SGHAT and FQDESV (reference sequence). Trimming took off 8 bases at V and 0 bases at J, with 17 bases between the two ends. The CDR3 spells CASSQFAESSYEQYF. The CDR3, as DNA: TGTGCCAGCTCACAATTTGCGGAGAGCTCCTACGAGCAGTACTTC.

About this clonotype: In this CDR3 the conserved last residue, phenylalanine or tryptophan, is missing, so a read error is likely. The chain recombines TRBV2 with TRBJ1-4, with 8 bases identical to TRBD1. Losses at the gene ends were 8 bases for V and 7 bases for J; bases not matched to a gene: 12. Germline-derived CDR1 and CDR2 are SNHLY and FYNNEI. CDR3 length: 15 amino acids. This CDR3 reads CASSPETGGAEKLFL. The DNA of the CDR3 is TGTGCCAGCTCACCAGAAACAGGGGGGGCTGAAAAACTGTTTCTT.

In its sample, this clonotype was seen a few times. Germline and junction disagree at one end, which may indicate a read error. This chain links TRBV9 with TRBJ2-5; D not certain. The CDR3 length is 13 residues. Germline V gene sequence: CDR1 SGDLS, CDR2 YYNGEE. Here the CDR3 reads CTSSPLSQETQYF. DNA for the CDR3: TGTACCAGCTCACCCCTCTCCCAAGAGACCCAGTACTTC. The variable domain in full, completed from reference TRBV9 and TRBJ2-5, reads DSGVTQTPKHLITATGQRVTLRCSPRSGDLSVYWYQQSLDQGLQFLIQYYNGEERAKGNILERFSAQQFPDLHSELNLSSLELGDSALYFCTSSPLSQETQYFGPGTRLLVL.

About this clonotype: A much more abundant neighbour one base away suggests this may be a read error. This chain joins TRBV5-1 and TRBJ1-1; D perhaps matches TRBD1 (5 bases). Germline loops: CDR1 SGHRS, CDR2 YFSETQ. This CDR3 has 16 residues. V was trimmed by 0 bases and J by 0 bases, leaving 12 bases between them. CDR3 protein: CASSLGSGRLNTEAFF. In DNA, the CDR3 is TGCGCCAGCAGCTTGGGGTCAGGGAGGTTGAACACTGAAGCTTTCTTT.

The rearrangement uses TRBV15 and TRBJ1-2, with D possibly being TRBD1 (5 bases). Germline V gene sequence: CDR1 LNHNV, CDR2 YYDKDF (reference sequence). V lost 3 bases to trimming and J lost 4 bases, with 15 bases between them. CDR3 size: 15 residues. CDR3 sequence: CATSSFTTQGYGYTF. DNA of the CDR3: TGTGCCACCAGCAGCTTCACGACCCAGGGCTATGGCTACACCTTC.

A few counts support this clonotype. V gene TRBV29-1 combines with J gene TRBJ2-5; no clear D gene. Germline loops: CDR1 SQVTM, CDR2 ANQGSEA. The CDR3 covers 11 residues. The V end lost 5 bases, the J end lost 7 bases, and 11 bases lay between the germline ends. CDR3 sequence reads: CSVIYPGTQYF. The CDR3, as DNA: TGCAGCGTTATCTATCCGGGGACCCAGTACTTC.

Notes on this clonotype: The junction does not match germline at one end; this may be a read error. The genes are TRBV5-1 and TRBJ2-6, with D perhaps matching TRBD1 (5 bases). The germline CDR1 and CDR2 sequences are SGHRS and YFSETQ. The CDR3 totals 16 residues. The CDR3 bases are TGCGCCAGCGGCTTGGTCGGACACTCTGGGGCCAACGTCCTGACTTTC. Residues: CASGLVGHSGANVLTF.

This clonotype has a count of ten or more. The rearrangement joins TRBV7-2 to TRBJ2-7; D possibly corresponds to TRBD2 (6 bases). Trimming took 1 base from V and 7 from J, leaving 11 bases between them. The germline gives CDR1 SGHTA, CDR2 FQGNSA. This CDR3 region has 13 residues. CDR3 DNA sequence: TGTGCCAGCAGCTTAGGGGGTGGGGGGGAGCAGTACTTC. It yields the protein CASSLGGGGEQYF.

The chain employs TRBV4-1 and TRBJ2-7; 7 bases are shared with TRBD1. The V and J ends lost 4 bases and 0 bases, in that order; junction bases with no gene match: 6. This CDR3 has 15 residues. Germline V CDR1 and CDR2: MGHRA, YSYEKL. This CDR3 reads CASSRDRGYSYEQYF. CDR3 DNA: TGCGCCAGCAGCCGGGACAGAGGCTACTCCTACGAGCAGTACTTC.

The genes are TRBV15 and TRBJ1-2, with D tentatively TRBD1 (6 bases). This CDR3 region has 15 residues. V was shortened by 3 bases and J by 5 bases, with 16 bases between the two germline ends. From germline, CDR1 is LNHNV and CDR2 YYDKDF (reference sequence). DNA of the CDR3: TGTGCCACCAGCAGCCAAGATAGGGGGGATTATGGCTACACCTTC. Its translation is CATSSQDRGDYGYTF. The full variable domain, with the rest looked up from reference TRBV15 and TRBJ1-2, is DAMVIQNPRYQVTQFGKPVTLSCSQTLNHNVMYWYQQKSSQAPKLLFHYYDKDFNNEADTPDNFQSRRPNTSFCFLDIRSPGLGDTAMYLCATSSQDRGDYGYTFGSGTRLTVV.

This clonotype was detected many times. The J gene is TRBJ2-7, the V gene TRBV12-3 or TRBV12-4, with D perhaps TRBD1 or TRBD2 (6 bases each). This CDR3 has 13 amino acids. V dropped 5 bases and J dropped 3 bases, with 11 bases sitting between them. CDR3 DNA sequence: TGTGCCAGCAGTCCTGGGGGGCTCTACGAGCAGTACTTC. It specifies CASSPGGLYEQYF.

The V gene is TRBV7-9, the J gene TRBJ2-2; TRBD1 aligns across 9 bases. The V gene end was trimmed by 1 base and the J gene end by 10 bases; junction bases not matched to a gene: 7. Germline V gene data show CDR1 as SEHNR and CDR2 as FQNEAQ (reference sequence). This CDR3 has 15 residues. CDR3 residues: CASSLGDRVAEELFF. The CDR3 nucleotides are TGTGCCAGCAGCTTAGGGGACAGGGTGGCTGAGGAGCTGTTTTTT.

The table lists this clonotype with many counts. Compared with germline, one end of the junction differs, possibly owing to a read error. The chain is built from TRBV9 and TRBJ1-2; 7 bases align to TRBD1. CDR3 size: 13 residues. Germline V gene lookup returns CDR1 SGDLS and CDR2 YYNGEE. Here the CDR3 reads CASSVDPSGDSSF. The CDR3 nucleotides are TGTGCCAGCAGCGTAGATCCCTCGGGGGACAGCTCCTTC.

This clonotype was picked up many times. The genes are TRBV12-3 or TRBV12-4 and TRBJ1-2; D perhaps matches TRBD1 (6 bases). The CDR3 is made up of 13 amino acids. V lost 6 bases to trimming and J lost 2 bases, with 10 bases between them. The chain's CDR3 is CASSRGGNYGYTF. In nucleotides, the CDR3 is TGTGCCAGCAGCAGGGGAGGGAACTATGGCTACACCTTC.

This clonotype has at least ten counts. V is TRBV15 and J is TRBJ1-2; 11 bases are shared with TRBD1. From germline, CDR1 is LNHNV and CDR2 YYDKDF (reference sequence). The CDR3 is made up of 15 amino acids. The J segment lost 8 bases and the V segment lost 4 bases, leaving 9 bases of the junction unmatched. This CDR3 is CATSTAGTGGGGYTF. CDR3 DNA sequence: TGTGCCACCAGCACAGCGGGGACAGGGGGAGGGGGCTACACCTTC.

The rearrangement uses TRBV29-1 and TRBJ1-2, with D uncertain. The CDR3 runs to 12 residues. Germline loops: CDR1 SQVTM, CDR2 ANQGSEA. V was shortened by 7 bases and J by 0 bases, with 9 bases between the two germline ends. The CDR3 DNA is TGCAGCGCTGGGCAGGCTAACTATGGCTACACCTTC. This codes for CSAGQANYGYTF.

The chain employs TRBV6-1 and TRBJ2-6; D is perhaps TRBD1 or TRBD2 (6 bases each). This CDR3 comprises 18 residues. Between the trimmed V and J ends, which lost 7 bases and 0 bases, there was a span of 19 bases. Germline CDR1 and CDR2: MNHNS and SASEGT. DNA for the CDR3: TGTGCCAGCACCGGGGGACCAGAAGGGGGCTCTGGGGCCAACGTCCTGACTTTC. This gives the protein CASTGGPEGGSGANVLTF.

Many counts were recorded for this clonotype. The chain carries TRBV6-5 and TRBJ2-7; no firm D call. The germline V gene encodes CDR1 MNHEY and CDR2 SVGAGI. V was shortened by 5 bases and J by 2 bases, with 10 bases between the two germline ends. The CDR3 has 13 amino acids. The CDR3: CASSGTGTYEQYF. Here the CDR3 DNA reads TGTGCCAGCAGTGGAACTGGGACCTACGAGCAGTACTTC.

This clonotype was seen at least ten times. The rearrangement uses TRBV12-3 or TRBV12-4 and TRBJ2-2; 11 nucleotides line up with TRBD2. This CDR3 is built from 18 residues. V lost 4 bases and J lost 0; bases outside the gene matches: 7. The CDR3: CASSSHLLAGANTGELFF. CDR3 bases: TGTGCCAGCAGTTCACACCTACTAGCGGGAGCGAACACCGGGGAGCTGTTTTTT.

This clonotype was detected ten times or more. This sequence joins TRBV6-5 and TRBJ1-3; D not certain. With 2 bases removed from V and 4 bases from J, the gap between germline ends came to 9 bases. The CDR3 has 14 amino acids. In germline, CDR1 is MNHEY, CDR2 SVGAGI. CDR3: CASSYGTRGNTIYF. Here the CDR3 DNA reads TGTGCCAGCAGTTACGGAACAAGAGGAAACACCATATATTTT.

This chain uses TRBV10-3 with TRBJ1-5; D gene uncertain. The V end was cut by 3 bases, the J end by 6 bases, with 15 bases between. The CDR3 is made up of 15 amino acids. CDR1 ENHRY and CDR2 SYGVKD come from the germline V gene. CDR3 sequence: CAISEGTAQRQPQHF. The CDR3 DNA sequence: TGTGCCATCAGTGAAGGAACAGCCCAACGTCAGCCCCAGCATTTT.

The chain couples TRBV29-1 to TRBJ1-1; the D gene is possibly TRBD1 (5 bases). The CDR3 covers 13 residues. Trimming took 8 bases from V and 2 from J, leaving 15 bases between them. Per germline, CDR1 SQVTM and CDR2 ANQGSEA. Here the CDR3 DNA reads TGCAGCTTAGCAGGACACCTAAACACTGAAGCTTTCTTT. Its protein product is CSLAGHLNTEAFF. Drawing the rest from reference TRBV29-1 and TRBJ1-1, the complete variable domain is SAVISQKPSRDICQRGTSLTIQCQVDSQVTMMFWYRQQPGQSLTLIATANQGSEATYESGFVIDKFPISRPNLTFSTLTVSNMSPEDSSIYLCSLAGHLNTEAFFGQGTRLTVV.

The chain employs TRBV7-2 and TRBJ2-5; 12 positions match TRBD2. V gave up 7 bases and J gave up 4 bases; unmatched junction bases: 4. Germline CDR1 is SGHTA and CDR2 is FQGNSA. This CDR3 is built from 14 residues. The CDR3 sequence is CASIVTSGRETQYF. DNA of the CDR3: TGTGCCAGCATTGTGACTAGCGGGAGAGAGACCCAGTACTTC. Together with reference TRBV7-2 and TRBJ2-5, the CDR3 gives the full variable domain: GAGVSQSPSNKVTEKGKDVELRCDPISGHTALYWYRQSLGQGLEFLIYFQGNSAPDKSGLPSDRFSAERTGGSVSTLTIQRTQQEDSAVYLCASIVTSGRETQYFGPGTRLLVL.

This clonotype appeared a few times. The chain couples TRBV20-1 to TRBJ2-5; D remains ambiguous. V was trimmed by 2 bases and J by 1 base, leaving 8 bases between them. Per the germline V gene, CDR1 is DFQATT and CDR2 is SNEGSKA (reference sequence). The length of the CDR3 is 13 residues. CDR3 bases: TGCAGTGCTAGACCTGGGCTCCAAGAGACCCAGTACTTC. This translates into CSARPGLQETQYF.

The chain is built from TRBV7-2 and TRBJ2-7, with D unresolved. CDR3 length: 13 residues. Between the trimmed V and J ends, which lost 4 bases and 0 bases, there was a span of 7 bases. Germline CDR1 reads SGHTA; CDR2 reads FQGNSA. In DNA, the CDR3 is TGTGCCAGCAGCTACCGATACTCCTACGAGCAGTACTTC. Residues: CASSYRYSYEQYF.

CDR3 region: CSASKWDYQETQYF. CDR3 nucleotide sequence: TGCAGTGCTAGTAAGTGGGACTACCAAGAGACCCAGTACTTC. V and J are TRBV20-1 and TRBJ2-5; possibly TRBD2 for D (6 bases). V was shortened by 3 bases and J by 0 bases, with 11 bases between the two germline ends. Germline V gives CDR1 DFQATT, CDR2 SNEGSKA (reference sequence). The length of the CDR3 is 14 residues.